The 25 T cell receptor beta chains given below trace back to one sample, sequenced in a study of blood T cell repertoires in COVID-19. Sequencing used immunoSEQ multiplex PCR; TCRdb keeps in-frame clones, though not all of them. Among more than 95,000 clones listed, about 83% were seen once. The sequencing sample was made of peripheral blood. Receptors originate from a man of 80 years or more with active or convalescent COVID-19.

Many counts were recorded for this clone. The genes are TRBV5-6 and TRBJ2-6; 7 bases agree with TRBD1. The V gene's germline CDR1 is SGHDT and CDR2 YYEEEE. The V and J ends lost 2 bases and 1 base, in that order; junction bases with no gene match: 6. CDR3 length: 17 residues. This CDR3 reads CASSLPGQRSGANVLTF. The CDR3 DNA sequence: TGTGCCAGCAGCTTACCGGGACAGAGATCTGGGGCCAACGTCCTGACTTTC.

The chain uses TRBV6-2 or TRBV6-3 and TRBJ2-3; 9 bases line up with TRBD2. Germline loops: CDR1 MNHEY, CDR2 SVGEGT. This CDR3 spans 15 amino acids. V was clipped by 5 bases and J by 0 bases; unmatched bases: 3. The CDR3 loop is CASSTRGGSTDTQYF. CDR3 nucleotides: TGTGCCAGCAGTACGCGGGGGGGTAGCACAGATACGCAGTATTTT.

The rearrangement links TRBV19 to TRBJ1-3; the D is unclear. The CDR3 spans 15 residues. Trimming left V 7 bases short and J 0 bases short, with 13 bases between. Germline CDR1 is LNHDA and CDR2 is SQIVND (reference sequence). The CDR3 DNA sequence: TGTGCCAGTAAGCTAGGCAGCGTCTCTGGAAACACCATATATTTT. Its translation is CASKLGSVSGNTIYF.

This clone was recorded once. DNA for the CDR3: TGTGCCAGCAGTCCTGACATTAGGAATGAGCAGTTCTTC. Its translation is CASSPDIRNEQFF. The rearrangement joins TRBV6-5 to TRBJ2-1; no firm D call. CDR1 MNHEY and CDR2 SVGAGI come from the germline V gene. V lost 5 bases and J 7 bases, leaving 12 bases between the germline ends. The CDR3 extends over 13 amino acids.

V and J are TRBV9 and TRBJ2-3; 9 nucleotides agree with TRBD2. With V trimmed by 4 bases and J by 2 bases, 8 bases remained unmatched. There are 16 residues in the CDR3. Germline CDR1 reads SGDLS; CDR2 reads YYNGEE. CDR3 nucleotides: TGTGCCAGCAGCCCCTGGGCTAGCGGGGACACAGATACGCAGTATTTT. Translation: CASSPWASGDTDTQYF. Full variable domain (remainder filled in from reference TRBV9 and TRBJ2-3): DSGVTQTPKHLITATGQRVTLRCSPRSGDLSVYWYQQSLDQGLQFLIQYYNGEERAKGNILERFSAQQFPDLHSELNLSSLELGDSALYFCASSPWASGDTDTQYFGPGTRLTVL.

This clone was observed a handful of times. V usage is TRBV11-2 and J usage is TRBJ1-3; possibly TRBD1 for D (6 bases). The CDR3 consists of 15 residues. V was pared by 5 bases and J by 1 base, with 12 bases between. The germline V gene has CDR1 SGHAT and CDR2 FQNNGV. Here the CDR3 DNA reads TGTGCCAGCAGCCAACAGGGATTTTCTGGAAACACCATATATTTT. Its translation is CASSQQGFSGNTIYF.

The chain joins TRBV19 to TRBJ2-3, with 10 bases lining up with TRBD2. The CDR3 totals 16 residues. Germline loops: CDR1 LNHDA, CDR2 SQIVND (reference sequence). J lost 2 bases, V lost 3 bases, and 5 bases had no gene match. This CDR3 is CASSILAGVLTDTQYF. The CDR3 DNA follows: TGTGCCAGTAGTATCCTAGCGGGGGTCCTCACAGATACGCAGTATTTT.

This clone has more than one count but fewer than ten. This rearrangement joins TRBV3-1 (or the pseudogene TRBV3-2) to TRBJ1-2; 7 bases agree with TRBD1. V shed 4 bases, J shed 5 bases, and the junction held 13 bases outside the gene matches. The CDR3 is made up of 16 amino acids. CDR1 is LGHDT, CDR2 YNNKEL, per germline (reference sequence). The CDR3 DNA is TGTGCCAGCAGCCGCCGACAGGGCGCCCTGCCGTATGGCTACACCTTC. Amino acid sequence: CASSRRQGALPYGYTF.

This chain links TRBV24-1 with TRBJ2-7; TRBD2 is a possible D gene (6 bases). Germline V gives CDR1 KGHDR, CDR2 SFDVKD. Trimming removed 3 bases at V and 7 bases at J, with 9 bases between. CDR3 length: 12 residues. As DNA, the CDR3 is TGTGCCACCAGTGATCTGGGGAGGGAGCAGTACTTC. This sequence encodes CATSDLGREQYF.

The chain employs TRBV28 and TRBJ1-2; 7 bases line up with TRBD1. CDR3 length: 14 residues. V was clipped by 6 bases and J by 2 bases; unmatched bases: 6. Germline CDR1 is MDHEN and CDR2 is SYDVKM. Here the CDR3 DNA reads TGTGCCAGCAGGCCTAGGGGGCGCAACTATGGCTACACCTTC. Translating it yields CASRPRGRNYGYTF.

This clone was recorded only once. The V and J genes are TRBV28 and TRBJ1-6; D unresolved. V was pared by 6 bases and J by 14 bases, with 14 bases between. The CDR3 has 12 amino acids. Germline V lookup: CDR1 MDHEN, CDR2 SYDVKM. CDR3 residues: CASSGEVKALHF. The CDR3, as DNA: TGTGCCAGCAGCGGAGAGGTCAAGGCCCTCCACTTT.

The chain is built from TRBV7-2 and TRBJ2-3; 7 bases align to TRBD1. V dropped 2 bases and J dropped 6; count of bases not matched to a gene: 8. Germline V lookup: CDR1 SGHTA, CDR2 FQGNSA. The CDR3 is 15 amino acids. The CDR3, as DNA: TGTGCCAGCAGCTTACGAGGAACAGGGGCTGATACGCAGTATTTT. Residues: CASSLRGTGADTQYF.

This clone was seen a few times. At one boundary the junction diverges from the germline segment, which might be a read error. The rearrangement links TRBV11-2 to TRBJ1-6, with D maybe TRBD1 (6 bases). The CDR3 has 14 amino acids. Germline V gene lookup returns CDR1 SGHAT and CDR2 FQNNGV. DNA of the CDR3: TGTGCCAGCAGCCTAGACAGGAACTGGTCACCCCTCCACTTT. This sequence encodes CASSLDRNWSPLHF.

A few counts support this clone. The V gene is TRBV7-6, the J gene TRBJ2-3; D call uncertain. This CDR3 is built from 14 residues. The germline gives CDR1 SGHVS, CDR2 FNYEAQ. The ends were cut back, 1 base at V and 9 bases at J, with 14 bases in the middle. Here the CDR3 DNA reads TGTGCCAGCAGCTTAGGAGTAAACAGTCAAACGCAGTATTTT. This translates into CASSLGVNSQTQYF.

The genes are TRBV18 and TRBJ2-7; 8 bases line up with TRBD1. V gave up 2 bases and J gave up 7 bases; unmatched junction bases: 4. The V gene's germline CDR1 is KGHSH and CDR2 LQKENI. The CDR3 runs to 13 residues. The CDR3 reads CASSPEQGVEQYF. The CDR3 coding sequence is TGTGCCAGCTCACCAGAACAGGGGGTTGAGCAGTACTTC.

The CDR3 nucleotides are TGTGCCAGCAGTAATGGGCGCGTCGGGGGGAAACTGTTTTTT. It yields the protein CASSNGRVGGKLFF. This chain uses TRBV6-5 with TRBJ1-4; tentative D call: TRBD1 (5 bases). CDR1 is MNHEY and CDR2 is SVGAGI in the germline V gene. V lost 5 bases and J lost 11, with 18 bases in between. The CDR3 covers 14 residues.

The genes are TRBV7-6 and TRBJ1-6; D is undetermined. The V and J ends lost 5 bases and 6 bases respectively, with 11 bases between them. This CDR3 is built from 14 residues. Germline lookup yields CDR1 SGHVS and CDR2 FNYEAQ. CDR3 nucleotide sequence: TGTGCCAGCAGCCACAGTGAGAGTAATTCACCCCTCCACTTT. Translation gives CASSHSESNSPLHF.

The chain recombines TRBV6-5 with TRBJ2-5, with D perhaps TRBD2 (7 bases). The CDR3 runs 14 residues. CDR1 and CDR2 (germline): MNHEY, SVGAGI. The germline V and J ends were trimmed by 6 bases and 1 base, with 12 bases remaining between them. The CDR3 spells CASRRGGAQETQYF. CDR3 DNA: TGTGCCAGCAGAAGGGGGGGGGCCCAAGAGACCCAGTACTTC.

The chain combines TRBV18 with TRBJ1-2; D possibly corresponds to TRBD1 (5 bases). Germline V gene lookup returns CDR1 KGHSH and CDR2 LQKENI. This CDR3 is 15 amino acids long. The V gene lost 6 bases and the J gene lost 4 bases, with 18 bases spanning the gap. Written as DNA, the CDR3 is TGTGCCAGCTCCCATGGGGCCAGCACAAGCTATGGCTACACCTTC. Translated: CASSHGASTSYGYTF.

This clone occurred a few times. The gene calls are TRBV18 and TRBJ1-1, with a tentative D call TRBD1 (6 bases). The CDR3 spans 14 residues. Trimming cost V 0 bases and J 6 bases, with 11 bases left between them. CDR1 KGHSH and CDR2 LQKENI come from the germline V gene. CDR3 DNA sequence: TGTGCCAGCTCACCACCACAGGGTTACCCTGAAGCTTTCTTT. This encodes CASSPPQGYPEAFF.

This clone occurred a few times. The chain joins TRBV24-1 to TRBJ1-5, with 8 nucleotides matching TRBD1. Germline CDR1 KGHDR, CDR2 SFDVKD. The trim removed 3 bases at V and 6 bases at J, leaving 9 bases unmatched. The CDR3 is made up of 16 amino acids. This CDR3 is CATSDGGAGGCQPQHF. The CDR3 nucleotides are TGTGCCACCAGTGATGGAGGGGCAGGGGGCTGTCAGCCCCAGCATTTT.

This clone has more than one count but fewer than ten. The chain joins TRBV6-5 to TRBJ2-7; 10 bases fit TRBD1. The V gene end was trimmed by 7 bases and the J gene end by 12 bases; junction bases not matched to a gene: 6. Germline V gives CDR1 MNHEY, CDR2 SVGAGI. The CDR3 covers 11 residues. The CDR3 protein is CASTSWDRGYF. The CDR3 nucleotides are TGTGCCAGCACCAGCTGGGACAGGGGGTACTTC.

The rearrangement uses TRBV30 and TRBJ2-3; TRBD2 agrees at 9 bases. The CDR3 sequence is 14 residues long. Germline CDR1 is GTSNPN and CDR2 is SVGIG (reference sequence). Trimming removed 4 bases from V and 2 bases from J; junction bases left unmatched: 4. As DNA, the CDR3 is TGTGCCTGGATGCGGGGGGGGGTCACAGATACGCAGTATTTT. Amino acid sequence: CAWMRGGVTDTQYF.

V and J are TRBV7-8 and TRBJ2-7, with D tentatively TRBD2 (5 bases). V lost 5 bases and J lost 4, with 18 bases in between. From germline, CDR1 is SGHVS and CDR2 FQNEAQ. CDR3 size: 15 residues. The CDR3 DNA follows: TGTGCCAGCAGCCCCGAGGGCCGGATTTCTTACGAGCAGTACTTC. Translated, it gives CASSPEGRISYEQYF.

The J gene is TRBJ1-1, the V gene TRBV29-1; D gene uncertain. This CDR3 has 15 residues. Trimming took 0 bases from V and 4 from J, leaving 15 bases between them. The germline V gene encodes CDR1 SQVTM and CDR2 ANQGSEA. Here the CDR3 reads CSVEDGPGSGTEAFF. CDR3 in DNA: TGCAGCGTTGAAGATGGGCCGGGGTCGGGCACTGAAGCTTTCTTT.